These T cell receptor beta chains were read from a single sample in a study of cytomegalovirus exposure and HLA in healthy donors. Assay: immunoSEQ multiplex PCR; the TCRdb copy retains only in-frame clones and omits some. The sample consists of 150,000 to 200,000 clones, roughly four fifths of them appearing once. Sequencing was done on a sample of PBMCs. These TCRs come from a woman in her twenties or thirties in good health and CMV-seronegative. Both conserved end residues are part of each CDR3. D genes are given only for firm matches. Clone size, where shown, is once, few, many, or a class for clones that have expanded.

TRBJ2-5 TRBV5-1 TRBD2 NA CASRYGLALQETQYF TGCGCCAGCAGATACGGACTAGCGTTACAAGAGACCCAGTACTTC
TRBJ1-5 TRBV7-8 NA NA CASSLEPAGAPNQPQHF TGTGCCAGCAGCTTAGAACCGGCAGGGGCGCCGAATCAGCCCCAGCATTTT
TRBJ2-5 TRBV5-1 TRBD2 NA CASSPGLAEETQYF TGCGCCAGCAGCCCCGGACTAGCGGAAGAGACCCAGTACTTC
TRBJ1-4 TRBV6-1 NA NA CASREVQGRAEKLFF TGTGCCAGCAGGGAAGTACAGGGTAGGGCTGAAAAACTGTTTTTT
TRBJ1-6 TRBV11-2 NA NA CASSTTSTSYNSPLHF TGTGCCAGCAGCACTACTTCCACAAGTTATAATTCACCCCTCCACTTT
TRBJ2-7 TRBV5-8 TRBD1 NA CASSYRDRFYEQYF TGTGCCAGCAGCTACCGGGACAGGTTCTACGAGCAGTACTTC
TRBJ2-7 TRBV13 NA NA CASSYRQPNEQYF TGTGCCAGCAGCTACAGACAGCCCAACGAGCAGTACTTC
TRBJ2-3 TRBV6-6 NA NA CASRYEGGLADTQYF TGTGCCAGCAGATACGAAGGAGGGCTAGCAGATACGCAGTATTTT
TRBJ2-5 TRBV10-3 TRBD2 NA CAIRLAEKETQYF TGTGCCATCCGACTAGCGGAAAAAGAGACCCAGTACTTC
TRBJ2-2 TRBV6-5 NA NA CATRGLGKAGELFF TGTGCGACCAGGGGCTTGGGTAAAGCCGGGGAGCTGTTTTTT
TRBJ2-1 TRBV11-2 TRBD2 NA CASSYRGIRGGAENEQFF TGTGCCAGCAGCTATAGGGGGATCCGCGGGGGGGCCGAAAATGAGCAGTTCTTC
TRBJ2-2 TRBV5-1 NA once CASSLGRWSGELFF TGCGCCAGCAGCTTGGGTCGGTGGTCCGGGGAGCTGTTTTTT
TRBJ2-3 TRBV5-1 NA NA CASSSLAADTQYF TGCGCCAGCAGCTCCCTAGCAGCAGATACGCAGTATTTT
TRBJ2-7 TRBV28 TRBD2 NA CASRKALAGSYEQYF TGTGCCAGCAGAAAGGCACTAGCGGGTTCCTACGAGCAGTACTTC
TRBJ2-5 TRBV5-4 NA NA CASSRNGGQETQYF TGTGCCAGCAGCCGGAATGGGGGGCAAGAGACCCAGTACTTC
TRBJ2-1 TRBV19 NA NA CASTVGQSSYNEQFF TGTGCCAGTACGGTGGGGCAGAGCTCCTACAATGAGCAGTTCTTC
TRBJ2-3 TRBV28 TRBD1 NA CASSFSPPSTGYYTDTQYF TGTGCCAGCAGTTTCAGCCCCCCATCGACAGGGTATTACACAGATACGCAGTATTTT
TRBJ2-3 TRBV27 NA NA CASSLWTGTDTQYF TGTGCCAGCAGTCTATGGACAGGCACAGATACGCAGTATTTT
TRBJ1-5 TRBV7-2 NA NA CASSLYVTATADNQPQHF TGTGCCAGCAGCTTATACGTGACAGCGACTGCAGACAATCAGCCCCAGCATTTT
TRBJ2-7 TRBV5-1 TRBD2 NA CASSLGDSGGNYEQYF TGCGCCAGCAGCTTGGGCGATAGCGGGGGAAACTACGAGCAGTACTTC
TRBJ1-6 TRBV7-8 NA NA CASRGEGVASPLHF TGTGCCAGCAGGGGTGAGGGGGTCGCTTCACCCCTCCACTTT
TRBJ2-1 TRBV4-1 NA NA CASSQDAGTYNEQFF TGCGCCAGCAGCCAAGATGCAGGAACCTACAATGAGCAGTTCTTC
TRBJ2-7 TRBV7-3 NA NA CASSKERAGEYEQYF TGTGCCAGCAGCAAAGAGAGGGCAGGGGAGTACGAGCAGTACTTC
TRBJ2-2 TRBV5-6 NA NA CASSFGTNTGELFF TGTGCCAGCAGCTTCGGGACGAACACCGGGGAGCTGTTTTTT
TRBJ2-2 TRBV13 NA NA CASSLDAGPGTGELFF TGTGCCAGCAGCTTAGATGCGGGTCCGGGCACCGGGGAGCTGTTTTTT
TRBJ1-5 TRBV28 NA once CASSSELSNQPQHF TGTGCCAGCAGTTCGGAGTTAAGCAATCAGCCCCAGCATTTT
TRBJ2-6 TRBV11-3 TRBD1 NA CASSFRSGTVGSGANVLTF TGTGCCAGCAGCTTTAGGAGTGGGACAGTGGGGTCTGGGGCCAACGTCCTGACTTTC
TRBJ2-3 TRBV7-6 TRBD1 once CASTSTGSTDTQYF TGTGCCAGCACCTCGACAGGGAGCACAGATACGCAGTATTTT
TRBJ1-2 TRBV7-2 NA NA CASSDSYYGYTF TGTGCCAGCAGTGACAGCTACTATGGCTACACCTTC
TRBJ2-5 TRBV7-9 NA NA CSSSPPRGTQYF TGTTCCAGCAGCCCGCCACGGGGGACCCAGTACTTC
TRBJ2-7 TRBV7-2 TRBD1 NA CASSLEGGASYEQYF TGTGCCAGCAGCTTAGAAGGGGGCGCCTCCTACGAGCAGTACTTC
TRBJ2-1 TRBV7-9 TRBD1 few CASSLQGAVNNEQFF TGTGCCAGCAGTTTACAGGGGGCTGTCAACAATGAGCAGTTCTTC
TRBJ1-2 TRBV7-9 NA NA CASNLGARYGYTF TGTGCCAGCAACCTGGGAGCGAGATATGGCTACACCTTC
TRBJ1-6 TRBV28 NA NA CASSFRYASPLHF TGTGCCAGCAGTTTCCGGTATGCTTCACCCCTCCACTTT
TRBJ1-6 TRBV6-5 NA NA CASSSGILFPLHF TGTGCCAGCAGTTCAGGGATCCTCTTCCCCCTCCACTTT
TRBJ1-2 TRBV4-1 TRBD1 NA CASSQHMRDRGNNGYTF TGCGCCAGCAGCCAGCATATGCGGGACAGGGGGAATAATGGCTACACCTTC
TRBJ2-4 TRBV4-2 NA NA CASSQESSGLNIQYF TGTGCCAGCAGCCAAGAGTCGTCAGGGTTGAACATTCAGTACTTC
TRBJ1-2 TRBV28 NA NA CASSSTTAYGYAF TGTGCCAGCAGTTCAACGACAGCTTATGGCTACGCCTTC
TRBJ1-2 TRBV6-5 TRBD1 few CASSYSTGGYGYTF TGTGCCAGCAGTTACTCGACAGGGGGCTATGGCTACACCTTC
TRBJ2-2 TRBV19 TRBD1 NA CASSIHLTGGFGELFF TGTGCCAGTAGCATTCATTTGACAGGGGGCTTCGGGGAGCTGTTTTTT
TRBJ2-7 TRBV7-6 TRBD2 NA CASSLASGVYEQYF TGTGCCAGCAGCTTAGCTAGCGGGGTTTACGAGCAGTACTTC
TRBJ2-6 TRBV5-1 NA few CASSPFNPGHLYSGANVLTF TGCGCCAGCAGCCCTTTCAATCCGGGACACCTTTACTCTGGGGCCAACGTCCTGACTTTC
TRBJ1-5 TRBV19 NA once CASTLRTDSNQPQHF TGTGCCAGTACCCTGAGGACAGATAGCAATCAGCCCCAGCATTTT
TRBJ2-7 TRBV28 NA NA CASSLLSSYEQYF TGTGCCAGCAGTTTATTGAGCTCCTACGAGCAGTACTTC
TRBJ2-3 TRBV28 TRBD1 NA CASSFVGGAARWDTQYF TGTGCCAGCAGTTTTGTAGGGGGCGCGGCCAGATGGGATACGCAGTATTTT
TRBJ2-5 TRBV2 TRBD1 NA CASRTQGAQGTQYF TGTGCCAGCAGAACTCAGGGGGCCCAAGGGACCCAGTACTTC
TRBJ2-5 TRBV5-1 TRBD1 NA CASSLGDRDQGETQYF TGCGCCAGCAGCTTGGGAGACAGGGATCAAGGGGAGACCCAGTACTTC
TRBJ2-5 TRBV29-1 TRBD2 NA CSVGSGSGETQYF TGCAGCGTTGGTAGCGGGAGTGGGGAGACCCAGTACTTC
TRBJ1-2 TRBV30 TRBD1 once CAWGTGGWSYTF TGTGCCTGGGGGACAGGGGGCTGGAGCTACACCTTC
TRBJ1-1 TRBV6-5 NA NA CASSYSISLNTEAFF TGTGCCAGCAGTTACTCTATATCCCTGAACACTGAAGCTTTCTTT
TRBJ2-7 TRBV5-1 TRBD2 once CASRAQTSGSSYEQYF TGCGCCAGCAGGGCCCAGACTAGCGGGAGTTCCTACGAGCAGTACTTC
TRBJ1-4 TRBV19 NA NA CASSIIGSAGDEKLFF TGTGCCAGTAGTATTATCGGCTCGGCAGGGGATGAAAAACTGTTTTTT
TRBJ2-5 TRBV29-1 NA NA CSVVVQGSGETQYF TGCAGCGTTGTGGTACAGGGATCAGGGGAGACCCAGTACTTC
TRBJ2-1 TRBV10-3 TRBD2 NA CASHVAGGQMEQFF TGTGCCAGCCACGTCGCGGGAGGCCAGATGGAGCAGTTCTTC
TRBJ2-5 TRBV2 NA NA CASSHGRRETQYF TGTGCCAGCAGTCATGGACGGAGGGAGACCCAGTACTTC